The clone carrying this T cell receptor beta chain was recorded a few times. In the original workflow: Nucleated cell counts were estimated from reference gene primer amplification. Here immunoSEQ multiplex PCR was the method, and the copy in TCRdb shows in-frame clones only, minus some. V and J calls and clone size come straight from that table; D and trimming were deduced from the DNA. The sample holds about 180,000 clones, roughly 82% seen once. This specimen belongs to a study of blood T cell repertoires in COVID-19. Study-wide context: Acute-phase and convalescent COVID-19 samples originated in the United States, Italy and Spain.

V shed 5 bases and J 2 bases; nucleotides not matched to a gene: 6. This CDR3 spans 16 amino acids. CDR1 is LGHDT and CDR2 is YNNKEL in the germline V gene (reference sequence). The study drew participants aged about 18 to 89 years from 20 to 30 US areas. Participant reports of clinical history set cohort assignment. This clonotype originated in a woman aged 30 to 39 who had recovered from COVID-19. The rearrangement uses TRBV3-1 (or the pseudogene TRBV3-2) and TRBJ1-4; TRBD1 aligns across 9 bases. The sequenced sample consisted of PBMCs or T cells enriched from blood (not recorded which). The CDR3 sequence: CASSLQGARTNEKLFF. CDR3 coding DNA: TGTGCCAGCAGCTTACAGGGGGCCAGGACTAATGAAAAACTGTTTTTT.